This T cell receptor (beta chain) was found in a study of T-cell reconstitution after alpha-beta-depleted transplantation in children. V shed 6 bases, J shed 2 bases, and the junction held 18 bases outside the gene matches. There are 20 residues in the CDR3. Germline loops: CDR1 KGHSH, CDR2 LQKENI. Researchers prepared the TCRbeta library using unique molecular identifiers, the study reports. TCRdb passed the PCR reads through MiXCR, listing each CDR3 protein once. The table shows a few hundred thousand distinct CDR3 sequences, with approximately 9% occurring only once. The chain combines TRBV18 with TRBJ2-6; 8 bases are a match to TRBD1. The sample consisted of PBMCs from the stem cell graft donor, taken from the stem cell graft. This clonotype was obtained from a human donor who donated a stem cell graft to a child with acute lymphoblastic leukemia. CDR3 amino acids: CASSQTRAGGKVTGANVLTF. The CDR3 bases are TGTGCCAGCTCCCAAACTCGGGCAGGGGGCAAGGTGACTGGGGCCAACGTCCTGACTTTC.